The 18 T cell receptor beta chains presented below share a single source sample, sequenced in a study of neurological immune-mediated disorders. TCRdb re-called the 5' RACE reads through MiXCR, storing one row per CDR3 protein. This table holds some 50,000 distinct CDR3 sequences, roughly 17% found once. The sequencing sample was made of PBMCs. The origin of the receptors is a man between 60 and 75 years old in good health.

This clonotype was recorded many times. V gene TRBV5-1 combines with J gene TRBJ2-4; D not resolved. V was cut by 5 bases and J by 3 bases, with 9 bases left in between. This CDR3 contains 13 residues. Looked up from germline, CDR1 is SGHRS and CDR2 is YFSETQ. The CDR3 DNA sequence: TGCGCCAGCAGTTTGAGCATCAAAAACATTCAGTACTTC. It is translated as CASSLSIKNIQYF.

This clonotype appeared many times. J is TRBJ2-5 and V is TRBV4-2; D is ambiguous. V was trimmed by 0 bases and J by 4 bases, leaving 6 bases between them. The CDR3 sequence is 13 residues long. Germline loops: CDR1 LGHNA, CDR2 YNFKEQ. CDR3 amino acids: CASSQEGRETQYF. The CDR3 nucleotides read TGTGCCAGCAGCCAAGAAGGCCGAGAGACCCAGTACTTC.

This clonotype occurred many times. The chain has TRBV29-1 and TRBJ1-1, with D uncertain. The CDR3 runs 13 residues. V was cut by 7 bases and J by 4 bases, with 16 bases left in between. CDR1 and CDR2 from the germline V gene are SQVTM and ANQGSEA. CDR3 protein: CSGGRTIGTEAFF. CDR3 sequence (DNA): TGCAGCGGGGGTAGGACCATAGGCACTGAAGCTTTCTTT.

This clonotype was recorded at least ten times. V gene TRBV9 combines with J gene TRBJ2-1; D gene unclear. Trimming took 0 bases from V and 0 from J, leaving 7 bases between them. Germline V gene lookup returns CDR1 SGDLS and CDR2 YYNGEE. CDR3 length: 15 amino acids. CDR3 in amino acids: CASSVVAASYNEQFF. The CDR3 DNA reads as TGTGCCAGCAGCGTAGTCGCAGCCTCCTACAATGAGCAGTTCTTC.

Ten or more counts support this clonotype. The rearrangement uses TRBV12-3 or TRBV12-4 and TRBJ2-3, with D perhaps TRBD1 or TRBD2 (6 bases each). The V end lost 6 bases, the J end lost 3 bases, and 16 bases lay between the germline ends. This CDR3 contains 15 residues. CDR3 in DNA: TGTGCCAGCAGCCGATCCAGGGGAGGAACAGATACGCAGTATTTT. Its protein product is CASSRSRGGTDTQYF.

This clonotype came up many times. The rearrangement uses TRBV15 and TRBJ1-4, with D unresolved. Trimming shortened V by 1 base and J by 7 bases, and 10 bases separated the two germline ends. The CDR3 is 14 amino acids. The germline gives CDR1 LNHNV, CDR2 YYDKDF (reference sequence). The CDR3 loop reads CATSRGEVFEKLFF. CDR3 nucleotides: TGTGCCACCAGCAGAGGGGAGGTATTTGAAAAACTGTTTTTT.

The chain links TRBV29-1 to TRBJ2-5; possible D gene TRBD2, 6 bases. The CDR3 length is 17 residues. Trimming left V 1 base short and J 1 base short, with 19 bases between. CDR1 is SQVTM and CDR2 is ANQGSEA in the germline V gene. The CDR3 coding sequence is TGCAGCGTTGAAGGGACTATAGCGAAGTCATTCCAAGAGACCCAGTACTTC. The encoded protein is CSVEGTIAKSFQETQYF.

V is TRBV19 and J is TRBJ2-5; 10 nucleotides match TRBD1. The CDR3 runs to 15 residues. Germline V gene sequence: CDR1 LNHDA, CDR2 SQIVND (reference sequence). V gave up 5 bases and J gave up 2 bases; unmatched junction bases: 5. CDR3 DNA sequence: TGTGCCAGTAGTGCCCCGGGACAGGGGCAAGAGACCCAGTACTTC. Amino acids: CASSAPGQGQETQYF.

This clonotype was seen at least ten times. The chain links TRBV5-1 to TRBJ1-4; a weak D match, TRBD1 (5 bases). The CDR3 spans 15 residues. V gave up 4 bases and J gave up 7 bases, with 17 bases separating them. Germline V gene lookup returns CDR1 SGHRS and CDR2 YFSETQ. CDR3 sequence: CASSPQAGTAEKLFF. DNA of the CDR3: TGCGCCAGCAGCCCCCAAGCGGGGACGGCTGAAAAACTGTTTTTT.

The V and J genes are TRBV5-1 and TRBJ2-5; 9 bases match TRBD2. The J segment lost 5 bases and the V segment lost 7 bases, leaving 9 bases of the junction unmatched. Germline V lookup: CDR1 SGHRS, CDR2 YFSETQ. The CDR3 is 14 residues long. Written as DNA, the CDR3 is TGCGCCAGCGCGAGCGGGGGGACGAGGGAGACCCAGTACTTC. It translates to CASASGGTRETQYF.

This clonotype has a count of ten or more. CDR3: CASSQDWLAGQFF. In DNA, the CDR3 is TGTGCCAGCAGCCAAGATTGGCTAGCGGGACAGTTCTTC. The chain is built from TRBV4-2 and TRBJ2-1, with TRBD2 matching over 9 bases. This CDR3 region has 13 residues. CDR1 is LGHNA and CDR2 is YNFKEQ in the germline V gene. With 0 bases clipped from V and 13 bases from J, the junction kept 4 bases outside the gene matches.

The J gene is TRBJ1-1, the V gene TRBV4-1; D gene uncertain. This CDR3 comprises 16 residues. Germline V lookup: CDR1 MGHRA, CDR2 YSYEKL. The V gene lost 0 bases and the J gene lost 0 bases, with 11 bases spanning the gap. The CDR3 protein is CASSQDGYHMNTEAFF. The CDR3 DNA follows: TGCGCCAGCAGCCAAGATGGGTATCACATGAACACTGAAGCTTTCTTT.

This clonotype was seen ten or more times. The chain joins TRBV18 to TRBJ1-4, with D uncertain. The CDR3 loop spans 12 amino acids. From germline, CDR1 is KGHSH and CDR2 LQKENI. The germline V and J ends were trimmed by 0 bases and 14 bases, with 10 bases remaining between them. CDR3 bases: TGTGCCAGCTCACCACCTAACGGATATCTGTTTTTT. It specifies CASSPPNGYLFF.

In this sample, this clonotype turned up many times. This sequence joins TRBV5-5 and TRBJ2-1; 9 nucleotides line up with TRBD2. Per germline, CDR1 SGHKS and CDR2 YYEKEE (reference sequence). The V gene end was trimmed by 2 bases and the J gene end by 6 bases; junction bases not matched to a gene: 12. The length of the CDR3 is 17 residues. The DNA of the CDR3 is TGTGCCAGCAGCTTCCCTAGGGCTAGCGGGATCAGCAATGAGCAGTTCTTC. This codes for CASSFPRASGISNEQFF.

This clonotype has a count of ten or more. This sequence joins TRBV11-2 and TRBJ2-7, with 10 nucleotides matching TRBD2. The CDR3 consists of 15 residues. With V trimmed by 8 bases and J by 4 bases, 11 bases remained unmatched. Germline CDR1 is SGHAT and CDR2 is FQNNGV. The CDR3 DNA follows: TGTGCCAGCGAGCCTAAGACTAGCGGGCTATACGAGCAGTACTTC. It specifies CASEPKTSGLYEQYF.

This clonotype was seen repeatedly, ten times or more. The gene calls are TRBV5-1 and TRBJ1-1; D may be TRBD1 (6 bases). Germline-derived CDR1 and CDR2 are SGHRS and YFSETQ. V was trimmed by 0 bases and J by 12 bases, leaving 18 bases between them. The CDR3 is made up of 14 amino acids. The CDR3: CASSLAADSRVSFF. Written as DNA, the CDR3 is TGCGCCAGCAGCTTGGCCGCGGACAGTCGAGTGTCTTTCTTT.

This clonotype was counted many times. This chain links TRBV7-2 with TRBJ1-5; no clear D. The CDR3 totals 12 residues. CDR1 is SGHTA, CDR2 FQGNSA, per germline. Trimming removed 6 bases at V and 7 bases at J, with 10 bases between. The CDR3, as DNA: TGTGCCAGCAGTTATAATGAACAGCCCCAGCATTTT. Translation: CASSYNEQPQHF.

This clonotype was recorded at least ten times. The rearrangement uses TRBV3-1 and TRBJ2-7; possibly TRBD1 or TRBD2 for D (5 bases each). The germline CDR1 and CDR2 sequences are LGHDT and YNNKEL (reference sequence). This CDR3 spans 14 amino acids. The ends were cut back, 2 bases at V and 6 bases at J, with 14 bases in the middle. The CDR3, as DNA: TGTGCCAGCAGCCAACTCCGCCGGGACGGCGAGCAGTACTTC. Its protein is CASSQLRRDGEQYF.